This T cell receptor (beta chain) was sequenced during a study of T cell repertoires in cytomegalovirus infection (dated by TCRdb to the late 2010s). The study in broad terms: Peptide stimulations targeted recently identified HLA-C-restricted CMV epitopes, whose presentation resists viral immunomodulation, together with well-studied HLA-B-restricted epitopes. Donor HLA type was relevant to the analysis, as public TCR beta signatures indicated carriage of CMV infection together with the matching HLA type.

This sample was sequenced with an Illumina HiSeq 1500. TCRdb's own reprocessing of the public reads used fastp at Q25 and MiXCR and kept productive beta chains. Rows with a matching CDR3 protein are joined into one entry that keeps the most common DNA and genes. This sample lists tens of thousands of distinct CDR3 sequences; more than 20% were detected once. The ten largest clones represent roughly 63% of the sample. This clonotype was counted only a few times. No antigen is known for it. Base qualities are not provided; no much larger clone lies one nucleotide away. From cysteine to phenylalanine, the CDR3 is 13 amino acids long. Only CDR3 DNA remains: 39 bases, in frame from the first base. V sheds 1 base and J sheds 9 bases, leaving 10 bases between their ends. As encoded in the germline V gene, CDR1 is SNHLY while CDR2 is FYNNEI. The treatment or condition tag for this specimen amounts to: in vitro stimulation with specific CMV peptide epitopes to enrich CMV-specific T cells.

The investigation overall reported the following: In the ex vivo response, HLA-C-restricted CMV-specific TCR beta clonotypes were dominant, and in two of eight donors the single most frequent clonotype came from this HLA-C-restricted group. In both this cohort and an independent roughly 400-donor cohort, the cumulative frequency of public TCR beta family members distinguished carriers of CMV infection plus the relevant HLA type.

The rearrangement combines TRBV2 with TRBJ2-1, with an unclear D gene assignment. The clonotype originates from a human donor in good health (CMV status not recorded). Some clones in this sample may be carry-over from other donors' samples. Sequencing was performed on CD8+ T cells from cultured PBMCs, taken from culture after CMV antigen stimulation. The DNA reads as follows: TGTGCCAGCAGTGAAGTGGTAGGTGGTGAGCAGTTCTTC. Translated, it reads CASSEVVGGEQFF.